This is a list of T cell receptor beta chains from one sample in a study of CD8+ T cells in alopecia areata. The method was immunoSEQ multiplex PCR; TCRdb's version includes in-frame clones alone and lacks a portion of them. The repertoire holds about 200,000 clones, with about three fifths as singletons. The sequences come from CD4+ T cells sorted from blood, collected at week 4, from a patient treated with tofacitinib. These receptor sequences come from a human donor with alopecia areata. Each CDR3 is given with its conserved first and last residue. D genes are given only for firm matches. Not every row has a clone size; where given, it reads once, few, many or a size class.

clone size	J gene	V gene	D gene	CDR3 DNA	CDR3 protein
once	TRBJ1-1	TRBV10-3	.	TGTGCCATCAGTGAGTCAGGCAGCCACCCCCCCTTCTTT	CAISESGSHPPFF
once	TRBJ1-2	TRBV25-1	.	TGTGCCAGCAGTGAAACAGGTGGGAACTATGGCTACACCTTC	CASSETGGNYGYTF
.	TRBJ2-5	TRBV25-1	TRBD2	TGTGCCAGCAGTGTTCCTAGCGGCTACCAAGAGACCCAGTACTTC	CASSVPSGYQETQYF
.	TRBJ1-4	TRBV27	.	TGTGCCAGCAGTCGAAACCCCTGGAATGAAAAACTGTTTTTT	CASSRNPWNEKLFF
few	TRBJ1-1	TRBV5-1	.	TGCGCCAGCAGCTCAGGCCGGGACAAATTGGCTTTCTTT	CASSSGRDKLAFF
once	TRBJ2-4	TRBV2	.	TGTGCCAGCAGTCGAGAAACCGGGACTGCGAGGAACATTCAGTACTTC	CASSRETGTARNIQYF
.	TRBJ1-2	TRBV29-1	.	TGCAGCGCCATGGTCGATTCGAGGGGCTACACCTTC	CSAMVDSRGYTF
.	TRBJ2-3	TRBV30	.	TGTGCCTGGAGTGTTATAACAGATACGCAGTATTTT	CAWSVITDTQYF
once	TRBJ1-4	TRBV7-9	.	TGTGCCAGCAGCTTAGGGGCGGCACAACTGTTTTTT	CASSLGAAQLFF
.	TRBJ2-3	TRBV6-5	.	TGTGCCAGCAGCAGTGGGCAGGTCACTGATACGCAGTATTTT	CASSSGQVTDTQYF
.	TRBJ2-7	TRBV19	.	TGTGCCAGTAGTGTACGGCCCAGCGGCGAGCAGTACTTC	CASSVRPSGEQYF
few	TRBJ1-1	TRBV5-1	.	TGCGCCAGCAGCTCCAGGGGCTTCATGAACACTGAAGCTTTCTTT	CASSSRGFMNTEAFF
few	TRBJ2-5	TRBV29-1	TRBD2	TGCAGCGTTGAAGACCCGACCCGCGGGGGGCGAGAGACCCAGTACTTC	CSVEDPTRGGRETQYF
.	TRBJ1-5	TRBV7-2	TRBD1	TGTGCCAGCAGCTTATACAGGGGAGGACAGCCCCAGCATTTT	CASSLYRGGQPQHF
.	TRBJ1-2	TRBV7-2	TRBD1	TGTGCCAGCAACGTATTGGACAGGACCCTCTTC	CASNVLDRTLF
.	TRBJ1-4	TRBV11-2	TRBD1	TGTGCCAGCAGGCCCGACCAGGGGGCAACGACAAAACTGTTTTTT	CASRPDQGATTKLFF
.	TRBJ2-5	TRBV29-1	TRBD2	TGCAGCGTAGATAGCGGGGGGAAGAAAGAGACCCAGTACTTC	CSVDSGGKKETQYF
.	TRBJ2-7	TRBV14	.	TGTGCCAGCAGCCAGACAGTATCCTACGAGCAGTACTTC	CASSQTVSYEQYF
once	TRBJ1-5	TRBV12-2	.	TGTGCAAGTCGCTTAGCCGATCAGCCCCAGCATTTT	CASRLADQPQHF